The 20 T cell receptor beta chains in this list originate from one sample, sequenced in a study of blood T cells in healthy people across ages. Together with a sample-barcoded 5' primer, a J-beta primer mix was included in a second PCR lasting roughly 6 to 12 cycles. TCRdb called the 5' RACE reads again in MiXCR, with one record for every CDR3 protein. This sample has 600,000 to 850,000 distinct CDR3 sequences, with about 42% found just once. Sequenced: blood. The receptor set was obtained from a woman aged 55-70 years in good health.

This clonotype was detected only once. The chain couples TRBV12-3 or TRBV12-4 to TRBJ2-1; TRBD2 matches 10 bases. CDR3 length: 13 amino acids. With 5 bases clipped from V and 9 bases from J, the junction kept 4 bases outside the gene matches. The chain's CDR3 is CASSGAGGSEQFF. The CDR3 DNA reads as TGTGCCAGCAGTGGAGCGGGGGGGTCTGAGCAGTTCTTC.

The CDR3 DNA reads TGCAGTGCTGGGTCCCGGGACACAGTTAATTCACCCCTCCACTTT. As protein: CSAGSRDTVNSPLHF. The chain employs TRBV20-1 and TRBJ1-6, with a weak D call TRBD1 (6 bases). The germline CDR1 and CDR2 sequences are DFQATT and SNEGSKA (reference sequence). Between the trimmed V and J ends, which lost 5 bases and 6 bases, there was a span of 17 bases. CDR3 size: 15 residues.

The DNA for the CDR3 is TGTGCCAGCAGTGAAGTGCCCAAAAACATTCAGTACTTC. Encoded protein: CASSEVPKNIQYF. J is TRBJ2-4 and V is TRBV6-1; D unresolved. Germline V gene sequence: CDR1 MNHNS, CDR2 SASEGT. The CDR3 covers 13 residues. Deletions cut 1 base from V and 2 bases from J, with 3 bases between.

The CDR3 is CASSQIRRGGGTQYF. The DNA of the CDR3 is TGTGCCAGCAGCCAGATCCGGAGAGGAGGAGGGACCCAGTACTTC. This chain joins TRBV3-1 and TRBJ2-7, with D possibly TRBD2 on 5 matching bases. Gene TRBJ2-5 matches the end of the DNA better, so the J call may be wrong. This CDR3 is 15 amino acids long. Germline CDR1 is LGHDT and CDR2 is YNNKEL (reference sequence).

The chain couples TRBV7-9 to TRBJ1-1; possible D gene TRBD1, 5 bases. Germline values: CDR1 SEHNR, CDR2 FQNEAQ (reference sequence). This CDR3 contains 14 residues. Trimming removed 5 bases from V and 3 bases from J, with 13 bases in between. CDR3 in DNA: TGTGCCAGCAGCCCAGGGAATATGGACACTGAAGCTTTCTTT. Residues: CASSPGNMDTEAFF.

The J gene is TRBJ2-5, the V gene TRBV10-3; weak D call: TRBD2 (6 bases). The J call may be incorrect, as the DNA end agrees better with TRBJ2-7. This CDR3 has 12 amino acids. CDR1 and CDR2 (germline): ENHRY, SYGVKD. CDR3 loop: CAISQDGGEQYF. The CDR3 coding sequence is TGTGCCATCAGCCAGGACGGGGGCGAGCAGTACTTC.

The rearrangement joins TRBV27 to TRBJ1-4; D unclear. This CDR3 region has 13 residues. Germline assignment: CDR1 MNHEY and CDR2 SMNVEV (reference sequence). Trimming removed 6 bases from V and 0 bases from J, with 5 bases in between. The CDR3, as DNA: TGTGCCAGCAGCCCCGCAACTAATGAAAAACTGTTTTTT. This encodes CASSPATNEKLFF. The full variable domain, rest sourced from reference TRBV27 and TRBJ1-4, is EAQVTQNPRYLITVTGKKLTVTCSQNMNHEYMSWYRQDPGLGLRQIYYSMNVEVTDKGDVPEGYKVSRKEKRNFPLILESPSPNQTSLYFCASSPATNEKLFFGSGTQLSVL.

This clonotype was counted ten times or more. The V call is TRBV15, the J call TRBJ2-5; D call uncertain. Germline loops: CDR1 LNHNV, CDR2 YYDKDF (reference sequence). This CDR3 is built from 15 residues. With 0 bases removed from V and 1 base from J, the gap between germline ends came to 9 bases. As DNA, the CDR3 is TGTGCCACCAGCAGAGATCCGGTCTCCCAAGAGACCCAGTACTTC. Its protein product is CATSRDPVSQETQYF.

A word on this clonotype: A much larger clone differs by one base, so this may be a read error. The rearrangement links TRBV4-3 to TRBJ2-7, with TRBD2 identical over 12 bases. The CDR3 spans 15 residues. Germline V lookup: CDR1 LGHNA, CDR2 YSLEER. The J segment lost 7 bases and the V segment lost 4 bases, leaving 8 bases of the junction unmatched. The CDR3, as DNA: TGCGCCAGCAGCCGTACTAGCGGGAGGTTCTATGAGCAGTACTTC. Translating it yields CASSRTSGRFYEQYF.

Turning to this clonotype: With a much larger clone just one base away, this may be a read error. The CDR3 DNA reads TGTGCCAGCGGCGCTAGCGGGGGACAAAGTCGGACCCAGTTCTTC. Translating it yields CASGASGGQSRTQFF. The chain recombines TRBV7-2 with TRBJ2-1; 10 nucleotides line up with TRBD2. Trimming cost V 8 bases and J 13 bases; bases outside gene matches: 17. Germline-derived CDR1 and CDR2 are SGHTA and FQGNSA. The CDR3 spans 15 residues.

This chain uses TRBV20-1 with TRBJ2-7; D might be TRBD1 (6 bases). The CDR3 extends over 14 amino acids. Germline CDR1 and CDR2: DFQATT and SNEGSKA (reference sequence). Trimming took 6 bases from V and 7 from J, leaving 22 bases between them. Here the CDR3 reads CSALQGTSFGEQYF. In DNA, the CDR3 is TGCAGTGCGCTACAGGGAACCTCATTTGGAGAGCAGTACTTC.

This clonotype has ten or more counts. The chain carries TRBV29-1 and TRBJ2-1; D gene unclear. The CDR3 spans 9 residues. V shed 5 bases and J shed 12 bases, with 8 bases lying between them. The germline V gene has CDR1 SQVTM and CDR2 ANQGSEA. For the CDR3, the DNA is TGCAGCGTTTCTGGGGTGCAGTTCTTC. Its translation is CSVSGVQFF.

For the CDR3, the DNA is TGTGCCAGCAGTGAAGAACGGTACAGGGTCTCCTACGAGCAGTACTTC. This encodes CASSEERYRVSYEQYF. The chain links TRBV2 to TRBJ2-7; tentatively, D is TRBD1 (6 bases). The CDR3 spans 16 residues. Germline CDR1 and CDR2: SNHLY and FYNNEI. V lost 1 base, J lost 0 bases, and 13 bases lay in between.

In its sample, this clonotype was seen a few times. The chain carries TRBV7-2 and TRBJ1-2, with 7 positions matching TRBD1. The CDR3 runs 14 residues. J gave up 3 bases and V 6 bases, and 7 bases lay outside the gene matches. Germline values: CDR1 SGHTA, CDR2 FQGNSA. The CDR3 nucleotides read TGTGCCAGCAGTAATAACAGGGGTCACTATGGCTACACCTTC. Protein: CASSNNRGHYGYTF.

This clonotype was seen a few times. The junction and the germline gene differ at one end; a read error may be behind it. The rearrangement links TRBV5-5 to TRBJ2-7; the match to TRBD1 covers 8 bases. Germline V gene lookup returns CDR1 SGHKS and CDR2 YYEKEE (reference sequence). This CDR3 has 15 residues. The CDR3 region is CASRPTGAAAYEQYF. CDR3 nucleotide sequence: TGTGCTAGCAGGCCGACAGGGGCTGCCGCCTACGAGCAGTACTTC.

The gene calls are TRBV11-2 and TRBJ2-3; D may be TRBD1 (6 bases). Germline CDR1 SGHAT, CDR2 FQNNGV. This CDR3 is 16 amino acids long. Trimming stripped 0 bases from V and 1 base from J, with 11 bases between. The CDR3 bases are TGTGCCAGCAGCTTAGAATTGACAGGTGGCACAGATACGCAGTATTTT. It encodes CASSLELTGGTDTQYF.

V is TRBV7-8 and J is TRBJ2-3; TRBD2 aligns across 11 bases. This CDR3 region has 17 residues. J lost 7 bases, V lost 5 bases, and 14 bases had no gene match. Germline CDR1 SGHVS, CDR2 FQNEAQ. The CDR3 sequence is CASSLPTSGASENTQYF. In nucleotides, the CDR3 is TGTGCCAGCAGCCTCCCGACTAGCGGGGCCTCCGAGAATACGCAGTATTTT. The whole variable domain, remainder taken from reference TRBV7-8 and TRBJ2-3, is GAGVSQSPRYKVAKRGQDVALRCDPISGHVSLFWYQQALGQGPEFLTYFQNEAQLDKSGLPSDRFFAERPEGSVSTLKIQRTQQEDSAVYLCASSLPTSGASENTQYFGPGTRLTVL.

The sample holds a few counts of this clonotype. J is TRBJ2-1 and V is TRBV10-3; TRBD2 agrees at 7 bases. The CDR3 length is 16 residues. The junction had 4 bases not matched to a gene; V was cut back by 0 bases and J by 2 bases. The germline gives CDR1 ENHRY, CDR2 SYGVKD. CDR3 nucleotides: TGTGCCATCAGTGAGTCCGGGGGGTCTCCCTACAATGAGCAGTTCTTC. Amino acids: CAISESGGSPYNEQFF.

This clonotype was detected once. The junction departs from the called germline gene at one end, perhaps through a read error. This chain links TRBV5-1 with TRBJ2-3; maybe TRBD2 (5 bases). From germline, CDR1 is SGHRS and CDR2 YFSETQ. The CDR3 has 17 amino acids. The CDR3 sequence is CASSFRAQWEGRDAQYF. The CDR3 DNA is TGCGCCAGCAGCTTCCGCGCTCAGTGGGAAGGGAGAGATGCGCAGTATTTT.

As concerns this clonotype: Mismatch with germline at one junction end may stem from a read error. CDR3 region: CASSSRREPYEQNF. The DNA for the CDR3 is TGTGCCAGCAGCTCCAGAAGGGAGCCCTACGAGCAGAACTTC. The genes are TRBV7-2 and TRBJ2-7, with D possibly TRBD2 on 5 matching bases. The CDR3 covers 14 residues. Per the germline V gene, CDR1 is SGHTA and CDR2 is FQGNSA.